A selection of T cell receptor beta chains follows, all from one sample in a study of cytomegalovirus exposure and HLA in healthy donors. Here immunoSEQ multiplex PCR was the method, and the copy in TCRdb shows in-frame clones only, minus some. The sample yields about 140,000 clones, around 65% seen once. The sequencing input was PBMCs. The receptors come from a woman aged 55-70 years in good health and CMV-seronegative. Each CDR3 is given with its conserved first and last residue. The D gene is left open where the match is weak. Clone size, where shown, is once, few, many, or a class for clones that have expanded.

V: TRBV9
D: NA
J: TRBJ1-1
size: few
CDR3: CASSGGHPNTEAFF
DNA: TGTGCCAGCAGCGGGGGACACCCGAACACTGAAGCTTTCTTT

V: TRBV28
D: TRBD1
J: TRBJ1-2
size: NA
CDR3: CASSLGQGDYGYTF
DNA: TGTGCCAGCAGCCTAGGACAGGGAGACTATGGCTACACCTTC

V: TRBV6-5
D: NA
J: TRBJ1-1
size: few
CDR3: CASSYSGGLNTEAFF
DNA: TGTGCCAGCAGTTACTCAGGAGGGTTGAACACTGAAGCTTTCTTT

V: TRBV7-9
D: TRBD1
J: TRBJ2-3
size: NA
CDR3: CASSVTGVTDTQYF
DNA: TGTGCCAGCAGCGTTACAGGGGTAACAGATACGCAGTATTTT

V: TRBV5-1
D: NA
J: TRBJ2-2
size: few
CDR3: CASSLVVGGTGELFF
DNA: TGCGCCAGCAGCTTGGTCGTAGGGGGCACCGGGGAGCTGTTTTTT

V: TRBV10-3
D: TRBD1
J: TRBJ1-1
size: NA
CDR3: CAISESRQGAFF
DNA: TGTGCCATCAGTGAGTCGAGACAGGGAGCTTTCTTT

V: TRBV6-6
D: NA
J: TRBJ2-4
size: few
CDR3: CASSYSGNLAKNIQYF
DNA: TGTGCCAGCAGTTACAGTGGCAACCTAGCCAAAAACATTCAGTACTTC

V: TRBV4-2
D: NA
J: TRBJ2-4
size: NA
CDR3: CASSQAGNIQYF
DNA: TGTGCCAGCAGCCAGGCGGGGAACATTCAGTACTTC

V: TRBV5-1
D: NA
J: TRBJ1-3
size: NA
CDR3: CASRSDTGPKSGNTIYF
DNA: TGCGCCAGCAGATCTGATACAGGTCCTAAATCTGGAAACACCATATATTTT

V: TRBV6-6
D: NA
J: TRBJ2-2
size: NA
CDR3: CASTYAGDTGELFF
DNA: TGTGCCAGCACCTATGCAGGGGATACCGGGGAGCTGTTTTTT

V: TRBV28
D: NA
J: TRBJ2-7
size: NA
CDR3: CASSGKVRYEQYF
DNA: TGTGCCAGCAGCGGGAAGGTACGCTACGAGCAGTACTTC

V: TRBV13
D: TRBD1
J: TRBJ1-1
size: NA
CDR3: CASSLIRDRDSAFF
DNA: TGTGCCAGCAGCCTCATCCGGGACAGGGATTCAGCTTTCTTT

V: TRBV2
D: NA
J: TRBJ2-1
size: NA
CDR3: CASEERTENNEQFF
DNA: TGTGCCAGCGAGGAGAGAACGGAAAACAATGAGCAGTTCTTC

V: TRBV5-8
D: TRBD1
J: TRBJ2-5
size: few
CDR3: CASSRTGKRDAQYF
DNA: TGTGCCAGCAGCCGGACAGGGAAAAGAGACGCCCAGTACTTC

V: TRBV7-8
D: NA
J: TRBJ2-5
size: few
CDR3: CASSLGRLIKQETQYF
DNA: TGTGCCAGCAGCTTAGGGCGGCTTATTAAACAAGAGACCCAGTACTTC

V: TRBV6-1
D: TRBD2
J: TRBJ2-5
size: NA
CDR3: CASSEGSGVFKETQYF
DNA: TGTGCCAGCAGTGAAGGGAGCGGGGTCTTTAAAGAGACCCAGTACTTC

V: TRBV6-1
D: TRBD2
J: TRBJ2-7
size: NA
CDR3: CASSGGTSGSASYEQYF
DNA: TGTGCCAGCAGTGGCGGGACTAGCGGGAGTGCCTCCTACGAGCAGTACTTC

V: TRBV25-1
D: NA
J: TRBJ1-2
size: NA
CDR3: CASTTSGQYYGYTF
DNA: TGTGCCAGCACCACGTCGGGACAATACTATGGCTACACCTTC

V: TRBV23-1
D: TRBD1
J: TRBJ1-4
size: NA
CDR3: CASIPIGDRGPGKLFF
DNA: TGCGCCAGCATTCCCATTGGGGACAGGGGGCCAGGAAAACTGTTTTTT

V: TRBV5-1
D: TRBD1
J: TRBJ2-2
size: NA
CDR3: CASSWDRNTGELFF
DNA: TGCGCCAGCAGCTGGGACAGGAACACCGGGGAGCTGTTTTTT

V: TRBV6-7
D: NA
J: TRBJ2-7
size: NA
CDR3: CASSYSRYHWATSGGRSYEQYF
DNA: TGTGCCAGCAGTTACTCCCGCTACCATTGGGCTACAAGTGGGGGGAGGTCCTACGAGCAGTACTTC

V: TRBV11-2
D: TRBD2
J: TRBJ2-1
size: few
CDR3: CASSRLRLAGGPGNEQFF
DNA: TGTGCCAGCAGCCGTCTACGACTAGCGGGAGGGCCGGGGAATGAGCAGTTCTTC

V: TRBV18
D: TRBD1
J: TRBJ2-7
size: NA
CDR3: CASSSDRSYEQYF
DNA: TGTGCCAGCTCATCGGACAGGTCCTACGAGCAGTACTTC